This T cell receptor (beta chain) was identified during a study of control samples from healthy donors and cancer patients. This table comes from immunoSEQ multiplex PCR, and its TCRdb copy is limited to in-frame clones, with some not included. The table shows approximately 150,000 clones, with 80% to 95% occurring only once. CDR1 is LGHDT and CDR2 is YNNKEL in the germline V gene (reference sequence). The V gene end was trimmed by 1 base and the J gene end by 15 bases; junction bases not matched to a gene: 13. The CDR3 has 17 amino acids. This receptor was identified in a man younger than 45 in good health. This chain joins TRBV3-1 (or the pseudogene TRBV3-2) and TRBJ2-4; 15 bases align to TRBD2. Sequencing was performed on blood. Here the CDR3 reads CASSQGTSGGAWRFRYF. DNA for the CDR3: TGTGCCAGCAGCCAAGGGACTAGCGGGGGGGCGTGGCGTTTTCGGTACTTC.